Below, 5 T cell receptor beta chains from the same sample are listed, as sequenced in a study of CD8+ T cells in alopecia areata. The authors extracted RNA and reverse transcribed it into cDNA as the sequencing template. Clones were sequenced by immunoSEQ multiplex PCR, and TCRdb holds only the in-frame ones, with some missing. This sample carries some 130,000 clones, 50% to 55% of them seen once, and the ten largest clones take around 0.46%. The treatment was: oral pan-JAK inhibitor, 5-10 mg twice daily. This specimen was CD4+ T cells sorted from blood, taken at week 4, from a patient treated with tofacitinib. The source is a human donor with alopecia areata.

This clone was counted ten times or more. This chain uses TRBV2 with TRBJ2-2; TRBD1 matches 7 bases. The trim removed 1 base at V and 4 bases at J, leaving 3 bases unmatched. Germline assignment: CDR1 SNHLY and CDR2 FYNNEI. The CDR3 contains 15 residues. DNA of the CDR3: TGTGCCAGCAGTGAAGAGGGGGCAGGCACCGGGGAGCTGTTTTTT. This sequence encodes CASSEEGAGTGELFF.

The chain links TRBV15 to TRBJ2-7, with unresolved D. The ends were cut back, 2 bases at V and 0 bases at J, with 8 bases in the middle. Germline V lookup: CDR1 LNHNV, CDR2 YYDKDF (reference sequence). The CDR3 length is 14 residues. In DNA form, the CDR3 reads TGTGCCACCAGCAGAATCCGGGCCTCCTACGAGCAGTACTTC. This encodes CATSRIRASYEQYF.

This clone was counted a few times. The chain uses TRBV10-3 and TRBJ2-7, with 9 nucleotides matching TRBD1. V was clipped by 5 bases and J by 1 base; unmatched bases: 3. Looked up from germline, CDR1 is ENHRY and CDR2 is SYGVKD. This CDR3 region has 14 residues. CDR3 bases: TGTGCCATCAGTAAGACAGGGGGATCCTACGAGCAGTACTTC. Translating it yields CAISKTGGSYEQYF.

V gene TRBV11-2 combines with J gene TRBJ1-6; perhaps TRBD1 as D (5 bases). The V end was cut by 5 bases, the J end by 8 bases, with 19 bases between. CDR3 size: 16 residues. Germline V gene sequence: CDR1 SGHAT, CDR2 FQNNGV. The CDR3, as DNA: TGTGCCAGCAGCCCCCAAATGGGGGTCGGAGATTCACCCCTCCACTTT. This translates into CASSPQMGVGDSPLHF.

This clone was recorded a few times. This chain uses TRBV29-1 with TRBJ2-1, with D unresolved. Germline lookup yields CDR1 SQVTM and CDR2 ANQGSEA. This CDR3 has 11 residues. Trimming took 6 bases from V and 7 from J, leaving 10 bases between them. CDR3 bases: TGCAGCGTCGACATTGGGAATGAGCAGTTCTTC. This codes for CSVDIGNEQFF.